The T cell receptor beta chain described here comes from a study of Graves' ophthalmopathy and Graves' hyperthyroidism (dated 2018 in TCRdb). About the study as a whole: A patient counted as having stable hyperthyroidism if there was no progression to ophthalmopathy within 18 months of follow-up. The study used signatures of the TCR beta repertoire to tell Graves' ophthalmopathy apart from Graves' hyperthyroidism and to predict which patients would progress to ophthalmopathy. In total, 135 blood samples were TCR-sequenced: 40 to 45 ophthalmopathy, roughly 80 hyperthyroidism and roughly 17 hyperthyroidism-to-ophthalmopathy patients. To explore V-J signatures distinguishing ophthalmopathy from hyperthyroidism, a discovery set of roughly 100 patients (roughly 45 ophthalmopathy, roughly 55 stable hyperthyroidism) was enrolled. The independent validation cohort included under 20 hyperthyroidism patients plus 17 patients who later progressed from hyperthyroidism to ophthalmopathy. In more than five hyperthyroidism patients, T-cell repertoires of thyroid tissue and blood were compared. After sampling, hyperthyroidism patients received methimazole starting at 30 mg daily, and ophthalmopathy patients received high-dose intravenous methylprednisolone.

TCR beta CDR3 regions were amplified from RNA transcripts for repertoire sequencing. The first round was an RT-PCR using HTBI primers with the Qiagen OneStep RT-PCR kit, and this first round was followed by a second-round multiplex PCR, then size selection and purification. Sequencing of the libraries was carried out on an Illumina HiSeq2000 in paired-end mode with 100 bp reads. Per the source publication's procedure: SOAPnuke was used to process the reads, throwing out any read that had adapters, had uncalled bases, had a mean Phred below 15, or lacked an exact constant-primer or identifier match. COPE v1.2.5 was used to merge high-quality paired reads. Unique nucleotide sequences were defined as clonotypes and aligned to IMGT TRB V, D and J references using MiTCR v1.1. The analysis was limited to V-J combinations with a frequency above 0.0001, which together covered 98% to 99.2% of repertoires. A TCR clonal expansion and chaos score per V-J combination was defined as the ratio of F50 clonal expansion to chaos observed in the TCRdist matrix. Welch's t-statistics and random forest were used to reduce the features to about a dozen V-J combinations, which were then used as input to a naive Bayes classifier. Thyroid-blood repertoire similarity was quantified with the Morisita-Horn index. Starting from the raw public reads, TCRdb applied fastp trimming at Q25, assembled clones with MiXCR and retained in-frame beta chains. Each record represents a unique CDR3 protein, reported with the most common genes and DNA among its rows. The V and J calls here are based on TCRdb, not the publication. Present in this sample are 1 million to 1.3 million distinct CDR3 sequences, 36% of which were seen just once. The ten largest account for approximately 12% of the sample.

This clonotype turned up a few times. What antigen it recognizes has not been identified. Nothing much larger sits one base from this clone, and base qualities are not available. Hyperthyroidism patients were newly diagnosed, were aged 18 to 65 years, and had a disease duration under 2 months. Patients with other autoimmune diseases, uncontrolled infections, pregnancy or lactation were excluded from the study. Clinical symptoms, serum thyroxine, TRAb, thyroid ultrasound and orbital computed tomography formed the basis of the diagnosis. Total RNA was extracted using Trizol reagent, and RNA quality was checked on an Agilent 2100 Bioanalyzer. CDR3 length: 14 amino acids, cysteine to phenylalanine. Only the CDR3 DNA is retained, 42 bases long and in frame from the first base. V has 0 bases trimmed and J has 6 bases trimmed; junction bases matching no gene number 7. The germline V gene (reference sequence) gives CDR1 as DFQATT and CDR2 as SNEGSKA.

Results the study describes overall, beyond this receptor: In validation, the model predicted ophthalmopathy progression with about 70% sensitivity and roughly 72% specificity; some 13 predicted patients were CT-confirmed with GO in a median of about 7.1 months. Sample size was not predetermined statistically, and investigators were not blinded to group allocation. Most expanded thyroid clonotypes with a frequency above 0.001 also appeared in blood, which suggests that blood repertoires may reflect the immune response in the thyroid. The 13-signature model separated ophthalmopathy from stable hyperthyroidism with approximately 90% sensitivity and about 84% specificity in cross-validation, and 80%/75% in the test set.

This TCR came from an adult man with Graves' hyperthyroidism. The chain is made from TRBV20-1 and TRBJ2-7; 8 bases in the junction line up with TRBD2. Input material: peripheral blood or thyroid tissue (not recorded which). The bases read TGCAGTGCTAGAGATGGGACTAGGGTGATCGAGCAGTACTTC. It encodes CSARDGTRVIEQYF.